The next 11 T cell receptor beta chains were all read from a single sample in a study of blood T cell repertoires in COVID-19. Libraries were prepared by immunoSEQ multiplex PCR; TCRdb keeps only in-frame clonotypes and omits some of them. The sample consists of about 71,000 clones, about 79% of them appearing once. Material: peripheral blood. The receptors shown here come from a man aged 65-85 years with acute or convalescent COVID-19.

The genes are TRBV14 and TRBJ2-3; TRBD1 is a possible D gene (6 bases). Germline V gives CDR1 SGHDN, CDR2 FVKESK. V lost 3 bases and J lost 4, with 11 bases in between. The CDR3 spans 14 residues. This CDR3 reads CASSHLQGADTQYF. CDR3 DNA: TGTGCCAGCAGCCACTTACAGGGAGCAGATACGCAGTATTTT. The whole variable domain, remainder taken from reference TRBV14 and TRBJ2-3, is EAGVTQFPSHSVIEKGQTVTLRCDPISGHDNLYWYRRVMGKEIKFLLHFVKESKQDESGMPNNRFLAERTGGTYSTLKVQPAELEDSGVYFCASSHLQGADTQYFGPGTRLTVL.

The gene calls are TRBV7-3 and TRBJ1-1; TRBD1 matches at 7 bases. V trimming: 5 bases; J trimming: 2 bases; junction bases outside the gene matches: 14. The length of the CDR3 is 17 residues. Per the germline V gene, CDR1 is SGHTA and CDR2 is FQGTGA. In nucleotides, the CDR3 is TGTGCCAGCAGCCCGCAACCCCTGACAGGGACCAACACTGAAGCTTTCTTT. Its translation is CASSPQPLTGTNTEAFF. Full variable domain (rest looked up from reference TRBV7-3 and TRBJ1-1): GAGVSQTPSNKVTEKGKYVELRCDPISGHTALYWYRQSLGQGPEFLIYFQGTGAADDSGLPNDRFFAVRPEGSVSTLKIQRTERGDSAVYLCASSPQPLTGTNTEAFFGQGTRLTVV.

V usage is TRBV10-3 and J usage is TRBJ2-5, with D tentatively TRBD2 (6 bases). Trimming removed 2 bases from V and 4 bases from J, with 17 bases in between. This CDR3 spans 16 amino acids. Per germline, CDR1 ENHRY and CDR2 SYGVKD. The CDR3 reads CAISEANPEGGETQYF. The DNA for the CDR3 is TGTGCCATCAGTGAGGCCAACCCCGAGGGAGGAGAGACCCAGTACTTC.

This chain connects TRBV14 to TRBJ2-3; D gene ambiguous. CDR3 length equals 14 residues. Between the trimmed V and J ends, which lost 0 bases and 3 bases, there was a span of 7 bases. CDR1 and CDR2 (germline): SGHDN, FVKESK. CDR3 sequence reads: CASSQDWATDTQYF. As DNA, the CDR3 is TGTGCCAGCAGCCAAGATTGGGCTACAGATACGCAGTATTTT.

The chain carries TRBV4-3 and TRBJ2-1, with 11 bases aligning to TRBD2. This CDR3 spans 18 amino acids. Germline V gene sequence: CDR1 LGHNA, CDR2 YSLEER. The trim removed 2 bases at V and 6 bases at J, leaving 12 bases unmatched. CDR3 loop: CASSQSGRGLADFNEQFF. CDR3 bases: TGCGCCAGCAGCCAATCCGGCCGGGGACTAGCGGACTTCAATGAGCAGTTCTTC.

The V gene is TRBV28, the J gene TRBJ1-3; D is possibly TRBD1 (6 bases). CDR1 and CDR2 (germline): MDHEN, SYDVKM. This CDR3 comprises 19 residues. The ends were cut back, 4 bases at V and 0 bases at J, with 22 bases in the middle. CDR3 bases: TGTGCCAGCAGTTCTCCCCTGGAACTGCTGGGGGCCTCTGGAAACACCATATATTTT. Translating gives CASSSPLELLGASGNTIYF. The full variable domain, its missing parts supplied by reference TRBV28 and TRBJ1-3, is DVKVTQSSRYLVKRTGEKVFLECVQDMDHENMFWYRQDPGLGLRLIYFSYDVKMKEKGDIPEGYSVSREKKERFSLILESASTNQTSMYLCASSSPLELLGASGNTIYFGEGSWLTVV.

The rearrangement links TRBV29-1 to TRBJ2-3, with D perhaps matching TRBD2 (5 bases). V was shortened by 0 bases and J by 0 bases, with 13 bases between the two germline ends. Germline V CDR1 and CDR2: SQVTM, ANQGSEA. The CDR3 loop spans 16 amino acids. The CDR3 region has the DNA TGCAGCGTTGAAGATCAGTCTAGAGGGAGCACAGATACGCAGTATTTT. The encoded protein is CSVEDQSRGSTDTQYF.

The rearrangement joins TRBV7-2 to TRBJ2-3; TRBD1 agrees at 9 bases. V was clipped by 3 bases and J by 1 base; unmatched bases: 8. CDR3 size: 17 residues. Germline CDR1 is SGHTA and CDR2 is FQGNSA. CDR3 bases: TGTGCCAGCAGCTTTAGGACAGGGGCTCGGGGCACAGATACGCAGTATTTT. Amino acid sequence: CASSFRTGARGTDTQYF.

This clone was observed a single time. The chain uses TRBV9 and TRBJ2-1; tentative D call: TRBD1 (5 bases). The CDR3 runs 15 residues. Germline CDR1 is SGDLS and CDR2 is YYNGEE. V lost 4 bases to trimming and J lost 6 bases, with 17 bases between them. DNA for the CDR3: TGTGCCAGCAGCCCTTACCCGGACATACCCAATGAGCAGTTCTTC. Translating it yields CASSPYPDIPNEQFF. Supplemented by reference TRBV9 and TRBJ2-1, the full variable domain reads DSGVTQTPKHLITATGQRVTLRCSPRSGDLSVYWYQQSLDQGLQFLIQYYNGEERAKGNILERFSAQQFPDLHSELNLSSLELGDSALYFCASSPYPDIPNEQFFGPGTRLTVL.

This clone showed up just a few times. The chain uses TRBV28 and TRBJ1-1, with a tentative D call TRBD1 (6 bases). Germline V CDR1 and CDR2: MDHEN, SYDVKM. The CDR3 covers 15 residues. V was cut by 7 bases and J by 3 bases, with 18 bases left in between. The CDR3 region has the DNA TGTGCCAGCACCGAAGGGGGGGCCAGAGACACTGAAGCTTTCTTT. It specifies CASTEGGARDTEAFF.

In its sample, this clone was seen once. J is TRBJ2-3 and V is TRBV4-1; maybe TRBD2 (6 bases). The CDR3 contains 16 residues. Germline V gene lookup returns CDR1 MGHRA and CDR2 YSYEKL. Deletions cut 0 bases from V and 2 bases from J, with 12 bases between. The CDR3 loop reads CASSQDNLAITDTQYF. The CDR3 DNA reads as TGCGCCAGCAGCCAAGATAACCTAGCGATCACAGATACGCAGTATTTT.